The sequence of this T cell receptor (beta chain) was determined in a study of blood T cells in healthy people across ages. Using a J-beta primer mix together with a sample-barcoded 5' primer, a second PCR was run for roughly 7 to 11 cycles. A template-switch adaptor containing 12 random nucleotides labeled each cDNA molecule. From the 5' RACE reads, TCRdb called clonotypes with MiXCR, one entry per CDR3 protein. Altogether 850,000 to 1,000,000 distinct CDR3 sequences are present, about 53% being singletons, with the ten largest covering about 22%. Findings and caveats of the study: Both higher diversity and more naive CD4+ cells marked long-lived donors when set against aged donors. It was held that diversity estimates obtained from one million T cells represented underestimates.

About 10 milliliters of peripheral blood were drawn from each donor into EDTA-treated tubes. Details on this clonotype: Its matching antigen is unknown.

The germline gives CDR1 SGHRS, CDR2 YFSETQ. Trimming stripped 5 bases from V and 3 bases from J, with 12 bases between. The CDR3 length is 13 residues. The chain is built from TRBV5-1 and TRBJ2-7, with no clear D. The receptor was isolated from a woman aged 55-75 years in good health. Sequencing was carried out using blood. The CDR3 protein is CASSRVGDYEQYF. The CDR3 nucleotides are TGCGCCAGCAGTAGGGTTGGTGACTACGAGCAGTACTTC.